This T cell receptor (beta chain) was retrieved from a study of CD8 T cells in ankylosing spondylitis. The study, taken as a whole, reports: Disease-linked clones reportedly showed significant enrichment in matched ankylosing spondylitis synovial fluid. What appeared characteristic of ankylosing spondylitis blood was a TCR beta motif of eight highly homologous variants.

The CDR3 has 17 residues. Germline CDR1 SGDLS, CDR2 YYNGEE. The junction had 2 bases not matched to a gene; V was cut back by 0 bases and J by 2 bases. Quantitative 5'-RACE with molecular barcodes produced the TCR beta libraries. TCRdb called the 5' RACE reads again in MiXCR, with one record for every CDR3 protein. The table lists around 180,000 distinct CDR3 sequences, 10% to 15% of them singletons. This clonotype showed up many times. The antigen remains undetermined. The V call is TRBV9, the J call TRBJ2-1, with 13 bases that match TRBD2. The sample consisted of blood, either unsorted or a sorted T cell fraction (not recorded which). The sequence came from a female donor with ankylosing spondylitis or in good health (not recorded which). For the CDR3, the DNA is TGTGCCAGCAGCGTAGGACTAGCGGGAGGTACCTACAATGAGCAGTTCTTC. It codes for CASSVGLAGGTYNEQFF.